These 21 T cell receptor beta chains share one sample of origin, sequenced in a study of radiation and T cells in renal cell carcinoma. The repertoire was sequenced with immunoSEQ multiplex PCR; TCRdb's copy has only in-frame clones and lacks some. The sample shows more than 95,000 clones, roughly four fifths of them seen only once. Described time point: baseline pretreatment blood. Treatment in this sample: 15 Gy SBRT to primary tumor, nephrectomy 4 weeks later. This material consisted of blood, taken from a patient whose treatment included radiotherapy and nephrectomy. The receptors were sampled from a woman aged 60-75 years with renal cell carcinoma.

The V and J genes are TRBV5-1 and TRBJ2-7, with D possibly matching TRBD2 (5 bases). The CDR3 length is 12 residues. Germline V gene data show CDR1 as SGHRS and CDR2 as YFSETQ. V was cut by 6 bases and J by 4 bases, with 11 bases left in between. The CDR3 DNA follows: TGCGCCAGCACCAACGGGGTTTACGAGCAGTACTTC. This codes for CASTNGVYEQYF.

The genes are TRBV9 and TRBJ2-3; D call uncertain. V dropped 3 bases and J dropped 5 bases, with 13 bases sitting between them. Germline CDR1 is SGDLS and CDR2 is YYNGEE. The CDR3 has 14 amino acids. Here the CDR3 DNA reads TGTGCCAGCAGCGCTATAGGACGGAGAGATACGCAGTATTTT. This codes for CASSAIGRRDTQYF.

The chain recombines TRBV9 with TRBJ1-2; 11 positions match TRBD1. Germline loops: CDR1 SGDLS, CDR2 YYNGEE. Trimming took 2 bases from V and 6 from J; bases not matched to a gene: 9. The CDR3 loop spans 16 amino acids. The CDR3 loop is CASSVLGQGAVDGYTF. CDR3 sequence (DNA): TGTGCCAGCAGCGTTCTCGGACAGGGGGCAGTCGATGGCTACACCTTC.

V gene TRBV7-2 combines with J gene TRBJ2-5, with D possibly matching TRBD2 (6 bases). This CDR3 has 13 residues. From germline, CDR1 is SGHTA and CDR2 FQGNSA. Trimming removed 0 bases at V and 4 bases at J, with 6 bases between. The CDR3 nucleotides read TGTGCCAGCAGCTTAGCGGGAGGAGAGACCCAGTACTTC. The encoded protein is CASSLAGGETQYF.

The CDR3 reads CASSGGPLNTGELFF. The CDR3 nucleotides read TGTGCCAGCAGCGGCGGGCCCTTAAACACCGGGGAGCTGTTTTTT. The chain combines TRBV2 with TRBJ2-2, with D perhaps matching TRBD2 (5 bases). The CDR3 consists of 15 residues. CDR1 and CDR2 (germline): SNHLY, FYNNEI. V gave up 6 bases and J gave up 2 bases, with 13 bases separating them. The variable domain in full, with the rest retrieved from reference TRBV2 and TRBJ2-2, is EPEVTQTPSHQVTQMGQEVILRCVPISNHLYFYWYRQILGQKVEFLVSFYNNEISEKSEIFDDQFSVERPDGSNFTLKIRSTKLEDSAMYFCASSGGPLNTGELFFGEGSRLTVL.

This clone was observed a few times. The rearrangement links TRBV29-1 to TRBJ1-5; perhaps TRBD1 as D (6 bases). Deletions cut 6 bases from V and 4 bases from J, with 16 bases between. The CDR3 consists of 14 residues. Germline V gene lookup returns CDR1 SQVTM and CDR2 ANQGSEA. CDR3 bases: TGCAGCGTGGCGGGGGGCAGGGATAATCAGCCCCAGCATTTT. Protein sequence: CSVAGGRDNQPQHF.

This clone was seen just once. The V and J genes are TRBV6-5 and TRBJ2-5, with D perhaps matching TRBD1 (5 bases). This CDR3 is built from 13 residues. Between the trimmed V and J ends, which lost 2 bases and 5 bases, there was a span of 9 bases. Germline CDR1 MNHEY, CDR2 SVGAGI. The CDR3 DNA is TGTGCCAGCAGTTACGGACAACGGGAGACCCAGTACTTC. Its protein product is CASSYGQRETQYF.

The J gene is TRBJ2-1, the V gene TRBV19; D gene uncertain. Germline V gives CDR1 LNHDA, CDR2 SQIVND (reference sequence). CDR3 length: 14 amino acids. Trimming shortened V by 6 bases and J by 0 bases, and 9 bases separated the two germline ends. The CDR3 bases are TGTGCCAGTAGCGGGTCTACCTCCTACAATGAGCAGTTCTTC. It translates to CASSGSTSYNEQFF.

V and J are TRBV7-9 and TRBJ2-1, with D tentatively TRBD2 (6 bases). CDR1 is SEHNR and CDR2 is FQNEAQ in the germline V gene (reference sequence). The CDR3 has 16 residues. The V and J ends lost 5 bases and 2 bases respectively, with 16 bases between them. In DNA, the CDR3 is TGTGCCAGCAGCCCAGGGACTTTTGGAGCCTACAATGAGCAGTTCTTC. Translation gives CASSPGTFGAYNEQFF.

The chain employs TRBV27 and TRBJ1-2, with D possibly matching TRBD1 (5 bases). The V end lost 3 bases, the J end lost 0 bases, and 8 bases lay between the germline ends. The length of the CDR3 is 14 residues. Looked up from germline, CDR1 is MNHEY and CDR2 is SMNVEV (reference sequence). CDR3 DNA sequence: TGTGCCAGCAGTTTTGACAGAGCTAACTATGGCTACACCTTC. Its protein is CASSFDRANYGYTF.

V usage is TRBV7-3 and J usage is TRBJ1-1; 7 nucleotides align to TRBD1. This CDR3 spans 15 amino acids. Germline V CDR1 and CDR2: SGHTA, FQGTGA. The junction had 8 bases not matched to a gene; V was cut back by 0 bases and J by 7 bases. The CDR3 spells CASSLTVSRGFEAFF. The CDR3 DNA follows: TGTGCCAGCAGCTTAACGGTGAGCAGGGGGTTTGAAGCTTTCTTT.

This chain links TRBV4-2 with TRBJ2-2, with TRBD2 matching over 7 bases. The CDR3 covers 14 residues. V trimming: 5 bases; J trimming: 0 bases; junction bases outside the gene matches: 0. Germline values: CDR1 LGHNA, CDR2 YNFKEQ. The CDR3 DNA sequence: TGTGCCAGCAGCGGGGGGGCGAACACCGGGGAGCTGTTTTTT. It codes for CASSGGANTGELFF.

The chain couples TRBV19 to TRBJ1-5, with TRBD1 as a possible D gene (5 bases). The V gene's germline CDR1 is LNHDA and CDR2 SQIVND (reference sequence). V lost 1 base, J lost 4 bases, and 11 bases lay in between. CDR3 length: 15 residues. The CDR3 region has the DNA TGTGCCAGTAGTATAGCCGCGGCAGGGAATCAGCCCCAGCATTTT. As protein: CASSIAAAGNQPQHF. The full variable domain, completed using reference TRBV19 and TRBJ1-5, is DGGITQSPKYLFRKEGQNVTLSCEQNLNHDAMYWYRQDPGQGLRLIYYSQIVNDFQKGDIAEGYSVSREKKESFPLTVTSAQKNPTAFYLCASSIAAAGNQPQHFGDGTRLSIL.

CDR3 DNA sequence: TGTGCCAGCAGCGTCGGGACGGCGGCCTACGAGCAGTACTTC. As protein: CASSVGTAAYEQYF. The chain is built from TRBV9 and TRBJ2-7, with D perhaps being TRBD1 or TRBD2 (5 bases each). The CDR3 has 14 amino acids. Trimming shortened V by 2 bases and J by 2 bases, and 11 bases separated the two germline ends. CDR1 and CDR2 (germline): SGDLS, YYNGEE.

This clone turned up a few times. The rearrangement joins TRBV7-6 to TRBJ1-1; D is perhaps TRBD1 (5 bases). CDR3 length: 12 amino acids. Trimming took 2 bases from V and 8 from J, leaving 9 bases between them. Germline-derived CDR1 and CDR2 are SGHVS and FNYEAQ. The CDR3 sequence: CASSLSGSEAFF. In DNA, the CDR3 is TGTGCCAGCAGCTTATCAGGGTCCGAAGCTTTCTTT.

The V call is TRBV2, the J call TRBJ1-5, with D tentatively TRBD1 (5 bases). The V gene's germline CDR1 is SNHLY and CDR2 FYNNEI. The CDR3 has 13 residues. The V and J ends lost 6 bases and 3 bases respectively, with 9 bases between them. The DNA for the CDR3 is TGTGCCAGCAGCAGGGAGGACAATCAGCCCCAGCATTTT. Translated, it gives CASSREDNQPQHF.

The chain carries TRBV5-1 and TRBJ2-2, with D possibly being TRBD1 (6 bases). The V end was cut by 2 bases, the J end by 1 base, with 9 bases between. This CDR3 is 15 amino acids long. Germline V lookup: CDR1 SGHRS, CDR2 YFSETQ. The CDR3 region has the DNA TGCGCCAGCAGCTTATCACAGGGGAACACCGGGGAGCTGTTTTTT. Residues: CASSLSQGNTGELFF.

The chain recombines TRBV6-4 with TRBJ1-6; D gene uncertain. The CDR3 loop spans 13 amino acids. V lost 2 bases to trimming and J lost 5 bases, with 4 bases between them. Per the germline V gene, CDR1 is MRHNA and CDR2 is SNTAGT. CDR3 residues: CASSDRDNSPLHF. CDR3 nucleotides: TGTGCCAGCAGTGACCGGGATAATTCACCCCTCCACTTT.

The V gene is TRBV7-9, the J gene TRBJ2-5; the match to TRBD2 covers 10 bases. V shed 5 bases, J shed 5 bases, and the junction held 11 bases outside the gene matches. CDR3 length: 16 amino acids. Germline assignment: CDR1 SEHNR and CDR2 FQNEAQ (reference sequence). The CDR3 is CASSHWERGGRETQYF. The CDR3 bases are TGTGCCAGCAGCCACTGGGAGCGGGGGGGCCGTGAGACCCAGTACTTC. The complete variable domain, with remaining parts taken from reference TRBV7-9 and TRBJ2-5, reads DTGVSQNPRHKITKRGQNVTFRCDPISEHNRLYWYRQTLGQGPEFLTYFQNEAQLEKSRLLSDRFSAERPKGSFSTLEIQRTEQGDSAMYLCASSHWERGGRETQYFGPGTRLLVL.

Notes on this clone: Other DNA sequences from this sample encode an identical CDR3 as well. The CDR3 nucleotides are TGTGCCAGTAGTATCGGTTCTAGCTCCTACAATGAGCAGTTCTTC. It yields the protein CASSIGSSSYNEQFF. The genes are TRBV19 and TRBJ2-1; D gene unclear. Trimming cost V 3 bases and J 0 bases, with 9 bases left between them. The CDR3 spans 15 residues. CDR1 LNHDA and CDR2 SQIVND come from the germline V gene (reference sequence).

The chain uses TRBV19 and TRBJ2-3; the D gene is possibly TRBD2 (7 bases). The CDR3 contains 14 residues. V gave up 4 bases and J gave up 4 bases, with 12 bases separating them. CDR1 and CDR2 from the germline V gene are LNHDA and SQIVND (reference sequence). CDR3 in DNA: TGTGCCAGTAGTACCAGGGGAGGGGCAGATACGCAGTATTTT. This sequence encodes CASSTRGGADTQYF.